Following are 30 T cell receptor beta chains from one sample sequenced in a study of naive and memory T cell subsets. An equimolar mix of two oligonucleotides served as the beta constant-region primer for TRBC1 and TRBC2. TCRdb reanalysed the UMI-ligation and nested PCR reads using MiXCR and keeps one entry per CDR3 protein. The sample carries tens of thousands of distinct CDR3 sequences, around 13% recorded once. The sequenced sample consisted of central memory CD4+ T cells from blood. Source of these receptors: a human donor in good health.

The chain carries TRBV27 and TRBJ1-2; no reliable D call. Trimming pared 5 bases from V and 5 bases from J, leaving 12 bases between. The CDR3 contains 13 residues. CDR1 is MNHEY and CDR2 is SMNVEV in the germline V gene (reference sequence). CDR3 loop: CASSVDPIYGYTF. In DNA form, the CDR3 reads TGTGCCAGCAGTGTGGACCCCATTTATGGCTACACCTTC.

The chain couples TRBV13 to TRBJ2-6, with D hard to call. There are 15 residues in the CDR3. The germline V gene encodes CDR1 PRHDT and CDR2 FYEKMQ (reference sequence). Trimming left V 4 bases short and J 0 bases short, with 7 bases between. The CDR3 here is CASSSPNSGANVLTF. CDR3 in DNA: TGTGCCAGCAGCTCCCCGAACTCTGGGGCCAACGTCCTGACTTTC.

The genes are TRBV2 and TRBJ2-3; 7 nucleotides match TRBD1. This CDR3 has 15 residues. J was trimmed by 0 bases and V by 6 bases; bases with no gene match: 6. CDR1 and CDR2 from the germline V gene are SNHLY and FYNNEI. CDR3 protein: CASSLTGASTDTQYF. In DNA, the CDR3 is TGTGCCAGCAGCCTTACAGGGGCTAGCACAGATACGCAGTATTTT.

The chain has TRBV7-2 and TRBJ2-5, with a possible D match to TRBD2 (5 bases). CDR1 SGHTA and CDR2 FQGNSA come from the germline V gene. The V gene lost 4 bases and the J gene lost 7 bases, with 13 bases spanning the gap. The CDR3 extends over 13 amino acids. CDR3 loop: CASSSDGRGTQYF. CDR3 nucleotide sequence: TGTGCCAGCAGCTCGGACGGCCGGGGGACCCAGTACTTC. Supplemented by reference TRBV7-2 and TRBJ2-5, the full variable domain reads GAGVSQSPSNKVTEKGKDVELRCDPISGHTALYWYRQSLGQGLEFLIYFQGNSAPDKSGLPSDRFSAERTGGSVSTLTIQRTQQEDSAVYLCASSSDGRGTQYFGPGTRLLVL.

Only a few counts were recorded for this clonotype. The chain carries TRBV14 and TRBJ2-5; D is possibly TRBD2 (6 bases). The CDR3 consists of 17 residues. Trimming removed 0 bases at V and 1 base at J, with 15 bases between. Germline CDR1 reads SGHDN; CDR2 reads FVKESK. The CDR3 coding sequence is TGTGCCAGCAGCCAAGATCGAGTAGCGGTACCCCAAGAGACCCAGTACTTC. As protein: CASSQDRVAVPQETQYF.

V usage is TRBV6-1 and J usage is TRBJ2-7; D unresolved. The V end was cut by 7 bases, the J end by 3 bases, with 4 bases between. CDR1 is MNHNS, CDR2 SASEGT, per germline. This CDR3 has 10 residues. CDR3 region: CASTGYEQYF. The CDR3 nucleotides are TGTGCCAGCACTGGCTACGAGCAGTACTTC.

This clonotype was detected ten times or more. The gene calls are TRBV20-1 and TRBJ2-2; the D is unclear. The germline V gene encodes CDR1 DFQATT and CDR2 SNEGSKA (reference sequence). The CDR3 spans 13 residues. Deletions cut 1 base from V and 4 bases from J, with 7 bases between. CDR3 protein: CSARGTTTGELFF. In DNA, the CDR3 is TGCAGTGCTAGAGGGACGACCACCGGGGAGCTGTTTTTT.

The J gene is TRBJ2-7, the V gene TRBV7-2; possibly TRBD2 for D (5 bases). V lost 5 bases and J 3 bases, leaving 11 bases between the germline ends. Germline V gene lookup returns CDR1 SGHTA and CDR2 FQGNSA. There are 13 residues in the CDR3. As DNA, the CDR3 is TGTGCCAGCAGCCTAGATGGAGGCTACGAGCAGTACTTC. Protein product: CASSLDGGYEQYF.

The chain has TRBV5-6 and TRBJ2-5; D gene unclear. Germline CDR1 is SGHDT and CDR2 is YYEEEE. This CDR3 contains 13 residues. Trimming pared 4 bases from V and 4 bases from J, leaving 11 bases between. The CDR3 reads CASSKPNGETQYF. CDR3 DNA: TGTGCCAGCAGCAAGCCGAACGGAGAGACCCAGTACTTC.

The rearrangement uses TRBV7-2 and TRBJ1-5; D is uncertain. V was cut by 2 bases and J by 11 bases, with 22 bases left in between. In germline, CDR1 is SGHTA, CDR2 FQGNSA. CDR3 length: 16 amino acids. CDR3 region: CASSLTPDGLGLTQHF. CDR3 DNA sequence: TGTGCCAGCAGCTTAACGCCGGACGGGCTTGGTTTGACCCAGCATTTT.

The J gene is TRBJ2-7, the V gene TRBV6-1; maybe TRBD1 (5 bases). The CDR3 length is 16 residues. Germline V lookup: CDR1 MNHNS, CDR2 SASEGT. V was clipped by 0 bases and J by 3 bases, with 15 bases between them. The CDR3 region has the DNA TGTGCCAGCAGTGAAGCGACAGCTTTGAGCCGCTACGAGCAGTACTTC. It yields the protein CASSEATALSRYEQYF.

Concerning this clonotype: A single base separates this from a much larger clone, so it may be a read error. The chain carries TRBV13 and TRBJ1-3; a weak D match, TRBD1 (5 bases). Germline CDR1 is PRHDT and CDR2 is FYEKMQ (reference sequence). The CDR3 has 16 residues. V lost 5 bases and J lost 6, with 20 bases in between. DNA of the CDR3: TGTGCCAGCAGCCCGCTCCGCGGGGGAGGTCAAAACACCATATATTTT. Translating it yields CASSPLRGGGQNTIYF.

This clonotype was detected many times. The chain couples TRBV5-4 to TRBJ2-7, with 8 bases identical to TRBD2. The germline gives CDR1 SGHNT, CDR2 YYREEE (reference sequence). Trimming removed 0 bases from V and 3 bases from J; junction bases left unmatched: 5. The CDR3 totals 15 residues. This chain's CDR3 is CASSLGAGGSYEQYF. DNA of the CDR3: TGTGCCAGCAGCTTGGGGGCGGGGGGCAGCTACGAGCAGTACTTC.

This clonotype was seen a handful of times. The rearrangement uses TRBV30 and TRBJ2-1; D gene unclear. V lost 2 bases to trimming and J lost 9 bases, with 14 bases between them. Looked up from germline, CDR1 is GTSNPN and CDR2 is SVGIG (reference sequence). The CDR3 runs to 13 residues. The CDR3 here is CAWSRRVGGEQFF. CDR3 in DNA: TGTGCCTGGAGTAGAAGGGTTGGTGGTGAGCAGTTCTTC.

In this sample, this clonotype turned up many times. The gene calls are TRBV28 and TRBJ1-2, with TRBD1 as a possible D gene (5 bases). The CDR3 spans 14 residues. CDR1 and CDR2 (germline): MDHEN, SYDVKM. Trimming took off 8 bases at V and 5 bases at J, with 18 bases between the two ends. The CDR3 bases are TGTGCCAGCCATGGGACTCGTTCGGGATATGGCTACACCTTC. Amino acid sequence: CASHGTRSGYGYTF.

CDR3 DNA: TGTGCCAGCCGTCGTAGCGGGAGCTCCTACGAGCAGTACTTC. Its protein is CASRRSGSSYEQYF. The V call is TRBV2, the J call TRBJ2-7; 9 bases fit TRBD2. The CDR3 spans 14 residues. J lost 0 bases, V lost 8 bases, and 5 bases had no gene match. The germline V gene encodes CDR1 SNHLY and CDR2 FYNNEI.

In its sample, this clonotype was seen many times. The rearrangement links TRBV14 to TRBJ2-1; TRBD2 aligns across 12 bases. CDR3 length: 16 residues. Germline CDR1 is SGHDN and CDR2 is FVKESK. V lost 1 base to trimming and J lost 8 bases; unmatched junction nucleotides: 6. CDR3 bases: TGTGCCAGCAGCCAAGGACTAGCGGGAGTCACGGATGAGCAGTTCTTC. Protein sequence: CASSQGLAGVTDEQFF.

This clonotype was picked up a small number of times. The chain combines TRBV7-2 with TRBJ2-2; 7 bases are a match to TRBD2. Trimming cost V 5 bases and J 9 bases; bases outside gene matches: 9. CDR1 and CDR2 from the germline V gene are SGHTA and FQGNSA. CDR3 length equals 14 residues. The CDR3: CASSRDYQTWELFF. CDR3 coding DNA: TGTGCCAGCAGCCGGGACTATCAAACCTGGGAGCTGTTTTTT.

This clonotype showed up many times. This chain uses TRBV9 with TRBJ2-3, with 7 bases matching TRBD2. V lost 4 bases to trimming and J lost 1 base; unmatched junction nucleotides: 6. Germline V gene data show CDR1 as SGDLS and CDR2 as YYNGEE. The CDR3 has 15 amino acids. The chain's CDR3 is CASSFRDYRTDTQYF. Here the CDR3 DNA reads TGTGCCAGCAGCTTCCGGGACTATCGCACAGATACGCAGTATTTT.

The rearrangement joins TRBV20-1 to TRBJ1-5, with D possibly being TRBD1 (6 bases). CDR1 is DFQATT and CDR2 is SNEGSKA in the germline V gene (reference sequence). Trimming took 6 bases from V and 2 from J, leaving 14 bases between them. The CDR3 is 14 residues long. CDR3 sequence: CSAETGSGNQPQHF. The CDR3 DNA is TGCAGTGCCGAAACAGGGAGCGGCAATCAGCCCCAGCATTTT.

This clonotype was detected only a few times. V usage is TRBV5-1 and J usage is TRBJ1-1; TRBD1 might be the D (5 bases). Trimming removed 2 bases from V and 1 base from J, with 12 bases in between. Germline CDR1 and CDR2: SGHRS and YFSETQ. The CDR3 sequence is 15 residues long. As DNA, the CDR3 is TGCGCCAGCAGCTTTTTTGCAGGGACGAACACTGAAGCTTTCTTT. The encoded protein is CASSFFAGTNTEAFF.

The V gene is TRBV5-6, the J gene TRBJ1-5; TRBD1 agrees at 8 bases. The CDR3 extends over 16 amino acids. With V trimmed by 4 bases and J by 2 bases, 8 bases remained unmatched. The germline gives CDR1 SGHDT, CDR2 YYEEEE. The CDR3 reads CASSLQGAGGNQPQHF. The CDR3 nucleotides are TGTGCCAGCAGCCTCCAGGGGGCTGGGGGCAATCAGCCCCAGCATTTT.

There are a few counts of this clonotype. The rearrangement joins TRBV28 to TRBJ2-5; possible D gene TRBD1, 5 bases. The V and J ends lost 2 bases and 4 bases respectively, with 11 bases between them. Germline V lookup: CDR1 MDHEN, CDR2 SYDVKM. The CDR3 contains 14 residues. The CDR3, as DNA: TGTGCCAGCAGTTTACAGGGTGGGGTAGAGACCCAGTACTTC. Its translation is CASSLQGGVETQYF.

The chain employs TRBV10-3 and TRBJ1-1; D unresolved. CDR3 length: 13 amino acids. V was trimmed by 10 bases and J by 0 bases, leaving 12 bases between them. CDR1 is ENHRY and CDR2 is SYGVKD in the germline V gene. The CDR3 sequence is CATAVAVNTEAFF. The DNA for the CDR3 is TGTGCCACAGCCGTTGCCGTGAACACTGAAGCTTTCTTT.

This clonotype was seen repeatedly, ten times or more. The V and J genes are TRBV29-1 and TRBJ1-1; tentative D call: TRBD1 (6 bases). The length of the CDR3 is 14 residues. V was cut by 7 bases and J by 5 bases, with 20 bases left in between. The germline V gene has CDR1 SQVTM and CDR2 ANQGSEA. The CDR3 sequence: CSGLPGDGRTEAFF. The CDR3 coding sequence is TGCAGCGGTCTTCCAGGGGACGGCAGAACTGAAGCTTTCTTT.

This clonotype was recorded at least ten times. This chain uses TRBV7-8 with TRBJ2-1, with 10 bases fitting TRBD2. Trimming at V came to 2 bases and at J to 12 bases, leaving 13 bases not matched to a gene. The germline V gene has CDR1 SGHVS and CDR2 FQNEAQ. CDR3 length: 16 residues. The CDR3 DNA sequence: TGTGCCAGCAGCTTACATTATCTAGCGGGGGCCGGAGGGCAGTTCTTC. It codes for CASSLHYLAGAGGQFF.

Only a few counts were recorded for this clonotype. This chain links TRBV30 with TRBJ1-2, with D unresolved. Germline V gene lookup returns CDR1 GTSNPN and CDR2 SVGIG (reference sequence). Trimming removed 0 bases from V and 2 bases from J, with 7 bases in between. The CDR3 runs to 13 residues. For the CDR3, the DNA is TGTGCCTGGAGTGTCGAACGAAACTATGGCTACACCTTC. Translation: CAWSVERNYGYTF. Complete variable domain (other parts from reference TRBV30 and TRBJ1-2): SQTIHQWPATLVQPVGSPLSLECTVEGTSNPNLYWYRQAAGRGLQLLFYSVGIGQISSEVPQNLSASRPQDRQFILSSKKLLLSDSGFYLCAWSVERNYGYTFGSGTRLTVV.

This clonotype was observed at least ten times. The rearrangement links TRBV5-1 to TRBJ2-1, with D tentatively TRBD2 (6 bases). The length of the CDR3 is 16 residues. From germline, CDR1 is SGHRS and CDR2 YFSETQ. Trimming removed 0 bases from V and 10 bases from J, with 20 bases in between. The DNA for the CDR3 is TGCGCCAGCAGCTTGGGAGCGGGCTCCGGAGGTGGAGAGCAGTTCTTC. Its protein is CASSLGAGSGGGEQFF.

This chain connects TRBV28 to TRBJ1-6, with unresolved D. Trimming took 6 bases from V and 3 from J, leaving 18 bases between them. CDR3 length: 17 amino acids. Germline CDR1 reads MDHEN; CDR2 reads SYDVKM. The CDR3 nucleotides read TGTGCCAGCAGAACCGTTGCGGGAGCCTTCTATAATTCACCCCTCCACTTT. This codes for CASRTVAGAFYNSPLHF.

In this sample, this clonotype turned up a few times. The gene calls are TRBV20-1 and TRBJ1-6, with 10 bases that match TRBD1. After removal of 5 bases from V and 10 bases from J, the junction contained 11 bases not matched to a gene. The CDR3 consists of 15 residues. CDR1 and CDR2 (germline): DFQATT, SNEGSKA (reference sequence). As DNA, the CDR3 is TGCAGTGCTCTCAAAGCGGGACAGGGGTACTCACCCCTCCACTTT. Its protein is CSALKAGQGYSPLHF.